A single sample is the source of the 8 T cell receptor beta chains below, sequenced in a study of shared clonotypes between healthy human individuals. Sequenced by immunoSEQ multiplex PCR; TCRdb stores in-frame clones only, minus some. The sample yields 2.5 million or so clones, 90% to 95% seen once. The sequenced sample consisted of naive CD4+ T cells sorted from blood. The subset is: CD45RA+ positively selected. These TCRs come from a man aged 18 to 30 in good health.

The V and J genes are TRBV7-2 and TRBJ1-6; D gene unclear. V was trimmed by 5 bases and J by 0 bases, leaving 11 bases between them. The CDR3 extends over 16 amino acids. Per germline, CDR1 SGHTA and CDR2 FQGNSA. CDR3 DNA sequence: TGTGCCAGCAGCCCGGCGGGTAGCTCCTATAATTCACCCCTCCACTTT. It specifies CASSPAGSSYNSPLHF. The entire variable domain, with the rest obtained from reference TRBV7-2 and TRBJ1-6, is as follows: GAGVSQSPSNKVTEKGKDVELRCDPISGHTALYWYRQSLGQGLEFLIYFQGNSAPDKSGLPSDRFSAERTGGSVSTLTIQRTQQEDSAVYLCASSPAGSSYNSPLHFGNGTRLTVT.

In the case of this clone: Other nucleotide sequences from this sample produce the same CDR3. This chain joins TRBV27 and TRBJ1-2; D possibly corresponds to TRBD1 (5 bases). Trimming shortened V by 2 bases and J by 4 bases, and 14 bases separated the two germline ends. Germline loops: CDR1 MNHEY, CDR2 SMNVEV (reference sequence). The CDR3 consists of 15 residues. CDR3 sequence: CASSLGQGAIYGYTF. The CDR3 DNA sequence: TGTGCCAGCAGTTTAGGGCAGGGAGCCATCTATGGCTACACCTTC.

The chain combines TRBV4-1 with TRBJ1-6; D possibly corresponds to TRBD1 (5 bases). CDR1 is MGHRA and CDR2 is YSYEKL in the germline V gene. The V end was cut by 1 base, the J end by 9 bases, with 13 bases between. This CDR3 contains 15 residues. In nucleotides, the CDR3 is TGCGCCAGCAGCCAAGTCGGGACTGAAGGTTCACCCCTCCACTTT. It codes for CASSQVGTEGSPLHF.

The CDR3 spells CASRITGLNQPQHF. The DNA for the CDR3 is TGTGCCAGCAGGATTACAGGGCTGAATCAGCCCCAGCATTTT. The chain is built from TRBV6-6 and TRBJ1-5, with a weak D call TRBD1 (6 bases). The CDR3 extends over 14 amino acids. Trimming pared 6 bases from V and 4 bases from J, leaving 13 bases between. Germline V gives CDR1 MNHNY, CDR2 SVGAGI (reference sequence).

This clone occurred once. This chain uses TRBV7-9 with TRBJ1-4; TRBD1 matches at 8 bases. The V gene end was trimmed by 5 bases and the J gene end by 7 bases; junction bases not matched to a gene: 9. The CDR3 runs to 15 residues. CDR1 is SEHNR and CDR2 is FQNEAQ in the germline V gene (reference sequence). The CDR3 bases are TGTGCCAGCAGCCTCGGACAGGGAGGGGGTGAAAAACTGTTTTTT. Its protein is CASSLGQGGGEKLFF. The complete variable domain, with remaining parts taken from reference TRBV7-9 and TRBJ1-4, reads DTGVSQNPRHKITKRGQNVTFRCDPISEHNRLYWYRQTLGQGPEFLTYFQNEAQLEKSRLLSDRFSAERPKGSFSTLEIQRTEQGDSAMYLCASSLGQGGGEKLFFGSGTQLSVL.

This clone was detected only once. CDR3 DNA: TGTGCCAGTAGTCCCTGGACGGGGAATGAGCAGTTCTTC. Its protein product is CASSPWTGNEQFF. The chain carries TRBV19 and TRBJ2-1; TRBD2 is a possible D gene (5 bases). This CDR3 contains 13 residues. The V gene lost 5 bases and the J gene lost 7 bases, with 12 bases spanning the gap. Germline values: CDR1 LNHDA, CDR2 SQIVND (reference sequence).

The chain is built from TRBV19 and TRBJ2-1; a weak D match, TRBD2 (6 bases). Per the germline V gene, CDR1 is LNHDA and CDR2 is SQIVND (reference sequence). V shed 11 bases and J shed 0 bases, with 14 bases lying between them. The CDR3 is 14 amino acids. CDR3 sequence (DNA): TGTGCCTCTAGGCCGGGGGTCTCCTACAATGAGCAGTTCTTC. Its protein product is CASRPGVSYNEQFF. The variable domain in full, completed from reference TRBV19 and TRBJ2-1, reads DGGITQSPKYLFRKEGQNVTLSCEQNLNHDAMYWYRQDPGQGLRLIYYSQIVNDFQKGDIAEGYSVSREKKESFPLTVTSAQKNPTAFYLCASRPGVSYNEQFFGPGTRLTVL.

V usage is TRBV4-3 and J usage is TRBJ2-1; 8 bases align to TRBD2. The CDR3 has 19 residues. J was trimmed by 0 bases and V by 0 bases; bases with no gene match: 10. Germline V lookup: CDR1 LGHNA, CDR2 YSLEER. CDR3 DNA: TGCGCCAGCAGCCAAGATACGGGAGGGATTTCCAGCTCCTACAATGAGCAGTTCTTC. It specifies CASSQDTGGISSSYNEQFF.